This is a list of T cell receptor beta chains from one sample in a study of regulatory T cells in long-lasting Graves disease. TCRdb called the multiplex PCR reads again in MiXCR, with one record for every CDR3 protein. The sample consists of approximately 290,000 distinct CDR3 sequences, around a fifth of them appearing once. This specimen consisted of peripheral blood mononuclear cells (PBMCs), obtained when the disease was refractory, from a patient treated with antithyroid drugs. The source is a female donor with Graves disease. Both conserved end residues are part of each CDR3. A D gene is named only where the DNA matches it firmly. The listing skips clone size in some rows; elsewhere it reads once, few, many or a size class.

cdr3_aa	cdr3_nt	clone_size	d_call	v_call	j_call
CASSLDLRTATGTSGRTGNQPQHF	TGTGCCAGCAGCTTAGATCTTCGGACAGCCACCGGGACTAGCGGGAGAACGGGCAATCAGCCCCAGCATTTT	.	.	TRBV11-3	TRBJ1-5
CASSLYGGGNQPQHF	TGTGCCAGCTCCCTTTATGGGGGTGGCAATCAGCCCCAGCATTTT	few	.	TRBV12-3/TRBV12-4	TRBJ1-5
CASSAGTSVEQYF	TGTGCCAGCAGCGCGGGGACTAGCGTCGAGCAGTACTTC	many	TRBD2	TRBV11-2	TRBJ2-7
CASSQEMLAGIYEQYF	TGTGCCAGCAGCCAAGAAATGCTAGCGGGAATCTACGAGCAGTACTTC	.	TRBD2	TRBV3-1	TRBJ2-7
CASSQDGTGGWGYTF	TGTGCCAGCAGCCAAGACGGGACCGGCGGGTGGGGCTACACCTTC	.	.	TRBV4-2	TRBJ1-2
CASRVQGFETQYF	TGTGCCAGCAGGGTACAGGGTTTTGAGACCCAGTACTTC	few	.	TRBV12-3/TRBV12-4	TRBJ2-5
CASSIATGEETQYF	TGTGCCAGTAGTATTGCGACAGGGGAGGAGACCCAGTACTTC	few	TRBD1	TRBV19	TRBJ2-5
CSAREGTYGYTF	TGCAGTGCTAGAGAGGGTACCTATGGCTACACCTTC	.	.	TRBV20-1	TRBJ1-2
CASSLGIFEGSEAFF	TGTGCCAGCAGCTTAGGGATTTTCGAGGGGTCTGAAGCTTTCTTT	many	.	TRBV7-2	TRBJ1-1
CASSLASGTSGITQYF	TGTGCCAGCAGCTTAGCCTCCGGGACTAGCGGGATCACCCAGTACTTC	many	TRBD2	TRBV7-2	TRBJ2-5
CASSPSTSYGYTF	TGTGCCAGCAGCCCTTCGACTAGCTATGGCTACACCTTC	.	.	TRBV7-2	TRBJ1-2
CASSVRAGSYNSPLHF	TGTGCCAGCAGCGTCAGGGCTGGGTCCTATAATTCACCCCTCCACTTT	many	.	TRBV7-2	TRBJ1-6
CAIVQGLGTEAFF	TGTGCCATCGTACAGGGGCTGGGGACTGAAGCTTTCTTT	few	TRBD1	TRBV10-3	TRBJ1-1
CASSLGGGANTEAFF	TGTGCCAGCAGCCTAGGAGGGGGCGCGAACACTGAAGCTTTCTTT	.	TRBD1	TRBV7-3	TRBJ1-1
CASSPGQGLSPLHF	TGTGCCAGCAGTCCCGGACAGGGTCTTTCACCCCTCCACTTT	few	TRBD1	TRBV2	TRBJ1-6
CASDEAENPGELFF	TGTGCCAGCGATGAGGCAGAAAATCCCGGGGAGCTGTTTTTT	.	.	TRBV28	TRBJ2-2
CASSYPPALAKNIQYF	TGTGCCAGCAGTTATCCGCCAGCACTAGCCAAAAACATTCAGTACTTC	.	.	TRBV6-5	TRBJ2-4
CASSLGGTGDYEQYF	TGTGCCAGCAGCTTGGGCGGGACAGGGGATTACGAGCAGTACTTC	many	TRBD1	TRBV11-2	TRBJ2-7
CATQPGQTTGELFF	TGTGCCACCCAACCCGGACAAACGACCGGGGAGCTGTTTTTT	many	.	TRBV28	TRBJ2-2
CSVAEWGETQYF	TGCAGCGTTGCAGAATGGGGGGAGACCCAGTACTTC	many	.	TRBV29-1	TRBJ2-5
CASSSPLDGMNTEAFF	TGTGCCAGCAGTAGCCCTCTAGACGGCATGAACACTGAAGCTTTCTTT	.	.	TRBV28	TRBJ1-1
CASSQAGLYEQYF	TGTGCCAGCAGTCAAGCGGGGCTCTACGAGCAGTACTTC	few	TRBD2	TRBV6-2/TRBV6-3	TRBJ2-7
CAWSVRGSGPGELFF	TGTGCCTGGAGTGTAAGGGGCTCCGGGCCCGGGGAGCTGTTTTTT	few	.	TRBV30	TRBJ2-2
CASSPLAPGGETQYF	TGTGCCAGCAGCCCACTAGCCCCAGGGGGAGAGACCCAGTACTTC	many	.	TRBV11-2	TRBJ2-5
CASSRTGRSTEAFF	TGTGCCAGCAGTAGGACAGGTCGGAGCACTGAAGCTTTCTTT	many	TRBD1	TRBV27	TRBJ1-1
CASSLVGREETQYF	TGTGCCAGCAGTTTAGTCGGCAGAGAAGAGACCCAGTACTTC	many	.	TRBV28	TRBJ2-5
CASSEGPGTGVNQPQHF	TGTGCCAGCAGTGAAGGCCCCGGGACAGGGGTTAATCAGCCCCAGCATTTT	many	TRBD1	TRBV6-1	TRBJ1-5
CASSSRSTNTGELFF	TGCGCCAGCAGCTCCCGTTCCACTAACACCGGGGAGCTGTTTTTT	.	.	TRBV5-1	TRBJ2-2
CASSTRTGGNYGYTF	TGTGCCAGCAGTACACGGACAGGGGGCAACTATGGCTACACCTTC	many	TRBD1	TRBV28	TRBJ1-2
CSAGGTGGRLDEQYF	TGCAGTGCTGGAGGGACAGGGGGAAGACTCGACGAGCAGTACTTC	many	TRBD1	TRBV20-1	TRBJ2-7